A selection of T cell receptor beta chains follows, all from one sample in a study of PD-1 blockade in mismatch repair-deficient tumors. Sequenced by immunoSEQ multiplex PCR; TCRdb stores in-frame clones only, minus some. The sample lists fewer than 100,000 clones, 65% to 85% occurring once. Specimen: peripheral blood, collected 12 weeks after starting pembrolizumab. The receptors originated from an adult with mismatch repair-deficient cancer. Both conserved end residues are part of each CDR3. The order of the fields is J gene, CDR3 length, V gene, CDR3 protein.

TRBJ2-7	13	TRBV29-1	CSVQAGTAYEQYF
TRBJ2-5	14	TRBV6-1	CASRTGTAQETQYF
TRBJ2-7	14	TRBV30	CAWSASRGQHEQYF
TRBJ2-3	11	TRBV9	CASTPIDTQYF
TRBJ2-7	13	TRBV6-6	CASSLPGSYEQYF
TRBJ2-1	14	TRBV11-3	CASSPETGLVEQFF
TRBJ1-1	16	TRBV28	CASSSPTTGDRGETFF
TRBJ2-4	16	TRBV19	CASSPRDNIAKNIQYF
TRBJ2-4	21	TRBV27	CASSLLRGRATGEFAKNIQYF
TRBJ1-2	13	TRBV18	CASSESLDYGYTF
TRBJ2-7	11	TRBV27	CASRQGIEQYF
TRBJ2-6	24	TRBV12-5	CASGLVLGLGIPGQGFTGANVLTF
TRBJ1-1	15	TRBV5-1	CASSLEGDMNTEAFF
TRBJ2-3	11	TRBV6-1	CASRWSDTQYF
TRBJ2-7	14	TRBV11-1	CASRNRDVGYEQYF